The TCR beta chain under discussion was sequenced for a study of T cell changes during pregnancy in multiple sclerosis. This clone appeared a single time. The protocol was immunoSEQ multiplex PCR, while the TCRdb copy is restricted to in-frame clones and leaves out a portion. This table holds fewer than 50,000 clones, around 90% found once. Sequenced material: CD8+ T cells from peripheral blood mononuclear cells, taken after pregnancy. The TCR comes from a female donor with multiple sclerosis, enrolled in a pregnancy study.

The chain's CDR3 is CASSEGGPSYNEQFF. CDR3 bases: TGTGCCAGCAGTGAAGGGGGCCCCTCCTACAATGAGCAGTTCTTC. This chain uses TRBV2 with TRBJ2-1; perhaps TRBD1 as D (5 bases). Trimming pared 1 base from V and 0 bases from J, leaving 7 bases between. The CDR3 runs to 15 residues. CDR1 is SNHLY, CDR2 FYNNEI, per germline.